The present T cell receptor beta chain was sequenced within a study of cytomegalovirus exposure and HLA in healthy donors. Among the 120 or so subjects of the validation cohort, separate from the approximately 670-subject first cohort, were the donors. Measured with immunoSEQ multiplex PCR; TCRdb has only the in-frame clones, and not every one. The sample has 160,000 or so clones, around nine tenths seen once. Whole-study results and caveats: Accounts indicate the classifier identified cytomegalovirus status with strong specificity and sensitivity. A subsequent analysis found that TCR clusters from the first cohort also tended to co-occur in the 120 or so validation repertoires, with about 94% of cluster scores above 0. The study recorded over 150 TCR beta chains that were cytomegalovirus-associated.

For this clone: Its antigen is currently unknown.

This CDR3 comprises 14 residues. The V gene end was trimmed by 6 bases and the J gene end by 5 bases; junction bases not matched to a gene: 8. Germline-derived CDR1 and CDR2 are MNHNY and SVGAGI (reference sequence). The rearrangement links TRBV6-6 to TRBJ2-5; 8 bases line up with TRBD1. The sequenced sample consisted of PBMCs. This receptor was identified in a man between 18 and 29 years old in good health and CMV-seropositive. The CDR3 bases are TGTGCCAGCAGCCTCCAGGGGGCTGGGGAGACCCAGTACTTC. Protein: CASSLQGAGETQYF.